This is a list of T cell receptor beta chains from one sample in a study of blood T cell repertoires in COVID-19. TCRdb keeps only in-frame clones here, not all; method: immunoSEQ multiplex PCR. Of more than 15,000 clones in the sample, around 85% were seen once. Sequencing used peripheral blood. Receptors were obtained from a man aged 40-50 years with active or convalescent COVID-19. CDR3s include the opening cysteine and the closing phenylalanine or tryptophan. The order of the fields is V gene, clone size, J gene, D gene, CDR3 protein, CDR3 DNA. A D gene is named only where the DNA matches it firmly. Size is stated for part of the rows, as once, few or many counts, or as a class when the clone is expanded.

TRBV5-1,NA,TRBJ1-1,NA,CASRGGVGLMNTEAFF,TGCGCCAGCAGAGGAGGGGTTGGGCTGATGAACACTGAAGCTTTCTTT
TRBV19,NA,TRBJ2-7,NA,CASSPRRAYEQYF,TGTGCCAGTAGTCCCAGGAGGGCCTACGAGCAGTACTTC
TRBV5-6,NA,TRBJ2-5,TRBD2,CASSSRRTSRLETQYF,TGTGCCAGCAGCTCTCGACGGACTAGCAGGTTGGAGACCCAGTACTTC
TRBV20-1,NA,TRBJ1-1,NA,CSAHQTGEAFF,TGCAGTGCTCATCAGACAGGAGAAGCTTTCTTT
TRBV27,NA,TRBJ1-1,TRBD1,CASSPGQGINTEAFF,TGTGCCAGCAGCCCAGGACAGGGGATAAACACTGAAGCTTTCTTT
TRBV5-1,NA,TRBJ1-1,NA,CASRTANTEAFF,TGCGCCAGCAGGACAGCGAACACTGAAGCTTTCTTT
TRBV6-6,NA,TRBJ1-5,NA,CASSPGTGGNQPQHF,TGTGCCAGCAGCCCAGGGACGGGAGGTAATCAGCCCCAGCATTTT
TRBV5-1,NA,TRBJ2-1,NA,CASSGALTSSYNEQFF,TGCGCCAGCAGCGGGGCACTTACGAGCTCCTACAATGAGCAGTTCTTC
TRBV7-7,NA,TRBJ2-1,TRBD2,CASSLGRGGSYNEQFF,TGTGCCAGCAGCTTAGGGCGGGGGGGTTCCTACAATGAGCAGTTCTTC
TRBV9,few,TRBJ2-1,NA,CASNPRQVSSYNEQFF,TGTGCCAGCAACCCGAGACAGGTTAGCTCCTACAATGAGCAGTTCTTC
TRBV19,once,TRBJ1-5,NA,CASSIRDSNQPQHF,TGTGCCAGTAGTATCCGGGATAGCAATCAGCCCCAGCATTTT
TRBV7-2,NA,TRBJ2-7,TRBD2,CASSLRRGSSYEQYF,TGTGCCAGCAGCTTACGGCGGGGGAGCTCCTACGAGCAGTACTTC
TRBV7-9,NA,TRBJ1-5,NA,CASSFTGNQPQHF,TGTGCCAGCAGCTTTACGGGGAATCAGCCCCAGCATTTT
TRBV5-5,few,TRBJ1-1,NA,CASSLAWSGTEAFF,TGTGCCAGCAGCTTGGCCTGGTCAGGCACTGAAGCTTTCTTT
TRBV3-1/TRBV3-2,NA,TRBJ1-4,NA,CASSQGANEKLFF,TGTGCCAGCAGCCAAGGAGCTAATGAAAAACTGTTTTTT
TRBV4-3,NA,TRBJ2-6,NA,CASSQDLTGANVLTF,TGCGCCAGCAGCCAAGATTTAACTGGGGCCAACGTCCTGACTTTC
TRBV4-2,NA,TRBJ2-1,TRBD2,CASSPGRGGAYNEQFF,TGTGCCAGCAGCCCCGGGAGGGGGGGCGCATACAATGAGCAGTTCTTC
TRBV5-1,NA,TRBJ2-1,TRBD1,CASSSPPGTGGESEQFF,TGCGCCAGCAGCTCGCCTCCCGGGACAGGGGGCGAAAGTGAGCAGTTCTTC
TRBV2,NA,TRBJ1-2,TRBD1,CASNLGQVRNYGYTF,TGTGCCAGCAACCTAGGACAGGTTAGAAACTATGGCTACACCTTC
TRBV5-5,NA,TRBJ2-7,NA,CASSLDTGSEYF,TGTGCCAGCAGCTTGGATACGGGGAGTGAGTACTTC
TRBV5-1,NA,TRBJ2-5,TRBD1,CASSLAGTEETQYF,TGCGCCAGCAGCTTGGCGGGGACAGAAGAGACCCAGTACTTC
TRBV18,NA,TRBJ2-3,TRBD2,CASSPVSSGGGDTQYF,TGTGCCAGCTCACCAGTGTCCAGCGGGGGAGGTGATACGCAGTATTTT